This T cell receptor (beta chain) stems from a study of somatic mutations in cytotoxic T cells in rheumatoid arthritis. The CDR3 covers 15 residues. CDR1 is MDHEN and CDR2 is SYDVKM in the germline V gene. The V gene end was trimmed by 7 bases and the J gene end by 1 base; junction bases not matched to a gene: 4. Broader study findings: Rheumatoid arthritis patients showed slight TRBV07 underrepresentation, unadjusted for multiple comparisons.

A remark on this clone: Its target is unknown.

This table comes from immunoSEQ multiplex PCR, and its TCRdb copy is limited to in-frame clones, with some not included. This repertoire shows about 12,000 clones, roughly 80% found once; its top ten account for approximately 14%. The specimen was CD8+ T cells sorted from blood. The J gene is TRBJ2-3, the V gene TRBV28; 11 nucleotides match TRBD2. The sequence was obtained from a woman aged 55-69 years in good health. The CDR3 nucleotides are TGTGCCAGCATTCGGGGACTAGCGGGCACAGATACGCAGTATTTT. Protein sequence: CASIRGLAGTDTQYF.